The rows below give T cell receptor beta chains drawn from one sample of a study of T cells in Graves' hyperthyroidism and ophthalmopathy. A single record per CDR3 protein comes from TCRdb applying MiXCR to the multiplex PCR reads. The sample lists hundreds of thousands of distinct CDR3 sequences, around 13% occurring once. Sequenced input: blood. Source of these receptors: a woman in her late teens or twenties with Graves' hyperthyroidism. CDR3s include the opening cysteine and the closing phenylalanine or tryptophan. D genes are given only for firm matches. Clone size is given for some rows only: seen once, a few or many times, or a class if the clone is expanded.

length	V	D	size	J	CDR3	DNA
11	TRBV29-1	-	many	TRBJ2-1	CSTRDYNEQFF	TGCAGCACCCGGGACTACAATGAGCAGTTCTTC
14	TRBV2	-	many	TRBJ2-3	CASRPGLNTDTQYF	TGTGCCAGCAGGCCGGGGTTGAATACAGATACGCAGTATTTT
15	TRBV7-9	TRBD2	many	TRBJ2-7	CASSPPAGVSYEQYF	TGTGCCAGCAGCCCCCCGGCGGGAGTCTCCTACGAGCAGTACTTC
14	TRBV12-3/TRBV12-4	TRBD2	-	TRBJ2-2	CASSPWTSAGELFF	TGTGCCAGCAGTCCATGGACTAGCGCCGGGGAGCTGTTTTTT
15	TRBV24-1	-	-	TRBJ2-1	CATSSRAREYNEQFF	TGTGCCACCAGTTCCAGGGCCCGGGAGTACAATGAGCAGTTCTTC
15	TRBV7-9	-	-	TRBJ2-5	CASRKGGQTAETQYF	TGTGCCAGCAGAAAAGGAGGACAGACGGCAGAGACCCAGTACTTC
15	TRBV19	-	-	TRBJ1-1	CASSIRYRGDTEAFF	TGTGCCAGTAGTATAAGGTACAGAGGTGACACTGAAGCTTTCTTT
17	TRBV6-2/TRBV6-3	-	-	TRBJ2-1	CASSYSVLAAPYNEQFF	TGTGCCAGCAGTTACTCAGTCTTAGCTGCCCCTTACAATGAGCAGTTCTTC
15	TRBV2	-	many	TRBJ2-2	CASTNRQANTGELFF	TGTGCCAGCACTAACAGGCAGGCGAACACCGGGGAGCTGTTTTTT
18	TRBV7-3	TRBD2	-	TRBJ2-1	CASSKTSGSFPSYNEQFF	TGTGCCAGCAGCAAAACTAGCGGGAGCTTCCCATCCTACAATGAGCAGTTCTTC
15	TRBV5-6	TRBD1	many	TRBJ2-1	CASSWGTGGRNEQFF	TGTGCCAGCAGCTGGGGGACAGGGGGCCGCAATGAGCAGTTCTTC
12	TRBV4-1	-	-	TRBJ1-2	CASSADYYGYTF	TGCGCCAGCAGCGCAGACTACTATGGCTACACCTTC
14	TRBV18	-	many	TRBJ1-1	CASSPRQEDTEAFF	TGTGCCAGCTCACCAAGGCAGGAGGACACTGAAGCTTTCTTT
16	TRBV6-5	-	few	TRBJ1-3	CASSYSTGESGNTIYF	TGTGCCAGCAGTTACTCAACGGGGGAGTCTGGAAACACCATATATTTT
18	TRBV11-2	TRBD2	many	TRBJ2-5	CASSQRKLAGGPEETQYF	TGTGCCAGCAGCCAACGGAAGTTAGCGGGAGGGCCTGAAGAGACCCAGTACTTC
15	TRBV11-2	TRBD2	many	TRBJ2-5	CASTNGGRGQETQYF	TGTGCCAGCACCAATGGGGGGAGGGGACAAGAGACCCAGTACTTC
13	TRBV7-9	-	many	TRBJ2-7	CASSSNVDYEQYF	TGTGCCAGCAGTTCAAACGTCGACTACGAGCAGTACTTC
13	TRBV18	-	many	TRBJ2-5	CASSPPAQETQYF	TGTGCCAGCTCACCACCCGCACAAGAGACCCAGTACTTC
13	TRBV10-1	-	-	TRBJ2-1	CASSEGLVGEQFF	TGCGCCAGCAGCGAAGGACTGGTGGGTGAGCAGTTCTTC
16	TRBV7-9	TRBD2	many	TRBJ2-1	CASSPRLAGGRNEQFF	TGTGCCAGCAGCCCCCGACTAGCGGGAGGGCGAAATGAGCAGTTCTTC
16	TRBV20-1	TRBD2	many	TRBJ2-7	CSARTNGLGRWGEQYF	TGCAGTGCTAGAACCAATGGACTAGGACGGTGGGGCGAGCAGTACTTC
15	TRBV6-1	TRBD1	-	TRBJ1-4	CASRTGTAEFEKLFF	TGTGCCAGCAGAACCGGGACAGCTGAATTTGAAAAACTGTTTTTT
15	TRBV7-3	-	many	TRBJ1-6	CASSLTADYNSPLHF	TGTGCCAGCAGCTTAACGGCGGACTATAATTCACCCCTCCACTTT
11	TRBV20-1	-	-	TRBJ1-2	CSASPGNGYTF	TGCAGTGCTAGTCCGGGGAATGGCTACACCTTC
15	TRBV27	-	many	TRBJ2-1	CASSPLDRSYNEQFF	TGTGCCAGCAGCCCACTTGATCGCTCCTACAATGAGCAGTTCTTC
18	TRBV6-2/TRBV6-3	TRBD2	many	TRBJ2-7	CASSYDPRLSGSSYEQYF	TGTGCCAGCAGTTACGATCCACGACTGAGCGGGAGCTCCTACGAGCAGTACTTC
14	TRBV20-1	-	many	TRBJ2-1	CSANYAGSYNEQFF	TGCAGTGCTAATTATGCGGGATCCTACAATGAGCAGTTCTTC
15	TRBV3-1	-	-	TRBJ2-1	CASSQKEGLLFHQFF	TGTGCCAGCAGCCAAAAGGAGGGACTCCTATTTCATCAGTTCTTC
14	TRBV20-1	-	-	TRBJ1-1	CSARLKGTNPEAFF	TGCAGTGCTAGATTGAAGGGGACAAATCCTGAAGCTTTCTTT
16	TRBV10-3	-	-	TRBJ1-6	CAISEADSSYNSPLHF	TGTGCCATCAGTGAGGCGGACAGCTCCTATAATTCACCCCTCCACTTT
14	TRBV6-2/TRBV6-3	-	few	TRBJ1-6	CASSYGRGGSPLHF	TGTGCCAGCAGTTACGGCAGGGGAGGGTCACCCCTCCACTTT
16	TRBV19	TRBD2	once	TRBJ2-1	CASRPLGLGEGSEQFF	TGTGCCAGTAGGCCCCTCGGACTAGGGGAGGGTAGTGAGCAGTTCTTC
13	TRBV5-6	-	many	TRBJ2-7	CASRIGGTREQYF	TGTGCCAGCAGGATAGGGGGAACTCGCGAGCAGTACTTC
14	TRBV19	-	-	TRBJ2-7	CASSIRQRSYEQYF	TGTGCCAGTAGTATTCGACAGCGGTCCTACGAGCAGTACTTC
12	TRBV28	-	many	TRBJ1-2	CAIWTRWGGYTF	TGTGCCATATGGACACGTTGGGGTGGCTACACCTTC
14	TRBV20-1	TRBD1	-	TRBJ1-3	CSARAGQGVNTIYF	TGCAGTGCTAGAGCGGGACAGGGGGTCAACACCATATATTTT
12	TRBV28	-	few	TRBJ1-4	CASSIYGGKLFF	TGTGCCAGCAGCATATACGGCGGAAAACTGTTTTTT
15	TRBV5-6	-	many	TRBJ2-7	CASSFLLRSSYEQYF	TGTGCCAGCAGCTTCCTCCTCAGGAGCTCCTACGAGCAGTACTTC
12	TRBV9	-	few	TRBJ2-1	CASSGIYNEQFF	TGTGCCAGCTCCGGGATATACAATGAGCAGTTCTTC
13	TRBV27	TRBD1	-	TRBJ2-1	CASRARDRVEQFF	TGTGCCAGCAGAGCCCGGGACAGGGTTGAGCAGTTCTTC
13	TRBV6-2/TRBV6-3	-	few	TRBJ1-1	CASSYGGPTEAFF	TGTGCCAGCAGTTATGGGGGCCCCACTGAAGCTTTCTTT
13	TRBV6-2/TRBV6-3	-	few	TRBJ1-1	CAISRGTPTEAFF	TGTGCCATCAGTCGAGGGACACCCACTGAAGCTTTCTTT
16	TRBV5-1	TRBD2	-	TRBJ2-1	CASSPGGLAGVNEQFF	TGCGCCAGCAGCCCTGGTGGACTAGCGGGAGTTAATGAGCAGTTCTTC
16	TRBV18	-	many	TRBJ1-1	CASREGQASTKTEAFF	TGTGCCAGTCGAGAGGGTCAGGCTTCCACAAAAACTGAAGCTTTCTTT
16	TRBV7-9	TRBD1	many	TRBJ1-1	CASSAGLNRGNTEAFF	TGTGCCAGCAGCGCAGGACTAAACAGGGGGAACACTGAAGCTTTCTTT
13	TRBV15	-	few	TRBJ2-5	CATSKSPGETQYF	TGTGCCACCAGCAAATCCCCGGGTGAGACCCAGTACTTC
14	TRBV7-3	TRBD2	few	TRBJ2-1	CASSTGTSSSEQFF	TGTGCCAGCAGCACCGGGACTAGCAGTAGTGAGCAGTTCTTC
15	TRBV2	-	many	TRBJ2-2	CASKLPLGNTGELFF	TGTGCCAGCAAGCTCCCCCTCGGGAACACCGGGGAGCTGTTTTTT
16	TRBV11-2	TRBD1	many	TRBJ2-7	CASSSYPRDSSYEQYF	TGTGCCAGCAGCTCGTACCCCCGGGACAGCTCCTACGAGCAGTACTTC
15	TRBV28	-	many	TRBJ1-5	CASTTAYRGGQPQHF	TGTGCCAGCACCACGGCCTATAGGGGTGGGCAGCCCCAGCATTTT
16	TRBV2	TRBD2	many	TRBJ2-1	CASSLAGPGPGNEQFF	TGTGCCAGCAGTCTAGCGGGCCCTGGTCCTGGCAATGAGCAGTTCTTC
17	TRBV9	-	-	TRBJ2-3	CASSVAREWGSTDTQYF	TGTGCCAGCAGCGTAGCTAGGGAATGGGGTAGCACAGATACGCAGTATTTT